This T cell receptor beta chain originates from a study of regulatory T cells in long-lasting Graves disease. Regarding the study as a whole: Persistent disease preferred TRBV28, TRBJ1-2 and TRBJ2-5.

The table lists this clonotype with many counts. What it binds is unknown. Time point in this sample: newly diagnosed GD, antithyroid drugs for less than 3 months. The TCR library was made from RNA that had been extracted from PBMCs in TRIzol. Losses at the gene ends were 5 bases for V and 5 bases for J; bases not matched to a gene: 7. Germline V CDR1 and CDR2: WNHNN, SYGVQD (reference sequence). The CDR3 runs to 14 residues. Sequencing libraries for TCR beta were prepared with iRepertoire HTBI primers and Arm-PCR of CDR3 regions. TCRdb re-called the multiplex PCR reads with MiXCR, one entry per CDR3 protein. The table includes approximately 470,000 distinct CDR3 sequences, around 15% detected once. These sequences were also reported in another study, on T cells in Graves' hyperthyroidism and ophthalmopathy. As that report states: Stability of Graves' hyperthyroidism was defined as absent ophthalmopathy progression within 18 months. The TCR CDR3 was amplified in a first-round RT-PCR using the HTBI primer set. Appearing also in blood were most of the thyroid clonotypes expanded above 0.001.

The source is a man aged 40-50 years with Graves disease. Here the sequenced sample was peripheral blood mononuclear cells (PBMCs), taken at new diagnosis, from a patient treated with antithyroid drugs. This chain links TRBV10-1 with TRBJ2-3, with 7 nucleotides matching TRBD2. The CDR3 coding sequence is TGCGCCAGCAGTAAGACTAGCCCGGGAGATACGCAGTATTTT. Its translation is CASSKTSPGDTQYF.